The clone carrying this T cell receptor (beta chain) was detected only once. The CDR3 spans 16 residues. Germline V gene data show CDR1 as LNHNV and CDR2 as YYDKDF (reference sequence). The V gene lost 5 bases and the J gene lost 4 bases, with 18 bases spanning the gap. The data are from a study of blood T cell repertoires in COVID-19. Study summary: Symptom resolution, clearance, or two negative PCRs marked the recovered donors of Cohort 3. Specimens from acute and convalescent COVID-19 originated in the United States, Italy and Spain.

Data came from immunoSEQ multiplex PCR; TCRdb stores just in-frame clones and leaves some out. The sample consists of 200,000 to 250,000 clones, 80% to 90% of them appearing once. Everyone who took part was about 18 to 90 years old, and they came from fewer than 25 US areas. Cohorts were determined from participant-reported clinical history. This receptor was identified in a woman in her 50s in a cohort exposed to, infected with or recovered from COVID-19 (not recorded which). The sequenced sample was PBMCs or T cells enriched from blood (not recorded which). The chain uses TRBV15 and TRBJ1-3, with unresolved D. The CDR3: CATSRRAGYLGNTIYF. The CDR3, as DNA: TGTGCCACCAGCCGGCGGGCAGGTTACCTCGGAAACACCATATATTTT.